Listed below are T cell receptor beta chains from one sample, sequenced in a study of control samples from healthy donors and cancer patients. Profiled with immunoSEQ multiplex PCR; TCRdb holds only in-frame clones, not every one. This table has about 55,000 clones, roughly 87% appearing once. Sequencing used blood. Every receptor here comes from a man aged 45-65 years in good health. CDR3s include the opening cysteine and the closing phenylalanine or tryptophan. A D gene is named only where the DNA matches it firmly. Size is stated for part of the rows, as once, few or many counts, or as a class when the clone is expanded.

>once|TRBD1|TRBJ1-6|TRBV7-9
CASRETGQYNSPLHF
TGTGCCAGCAGGGAAACGGGACAGTATAATTCACCCCTCCACTTT
>NA|NA|TRBJ1-4|TRBV5-6
CASSLGATNEKLFF
TGTGCCAGCAGCTTGGGGGCAACTAATGAAAAACTGTTTTTT
>NA|TRBD2|TRBJ2-1|TRBV24-1
CATSDPAVAAGGPGNEQFF
TGTGCCACCAGTGATCCCGCGGTTGCGGCGGGAGGGCCGGGCAATGAGCAGTTCTTC
>NA|TRBD1|TRBJ1-1|TRBV12-3/TRBV12-4
CASSLGQGYEAFF
TGTGCCAGCAGTCTGGGACAGGGTTATGAAGCTTTCTTT
>NA|TRBD2|TRBJ2-7|TRBV5-6
CASSIGTSGLSSYEQYF
TGTGCCAGCAGCATCGGGACTAGCGGACTTAGCTCCTACGAGCAGTACTTC
>NA|NA|TRBJ1-2|TRBV7-9
CASSLNPAGGTGYGYTF
TGTGCCAGCAGCTTAAACCCGGCCGGAGGGACTGGCTATGGCTACACCTTC
>NA|NA|TRBJ1-6|TRBV11-3
CASSFLVDSPLHF
TGTGCCAGCAGCTTCCTCGTCGATTCACCCCTCCACTTT
>NA|TRBD2|TRBJ2-3|TRBV2
CASKEASGRVGDTQYF
TGTGCCAGCAAGGAGGCTAGCGGGAGGGTTGGAGATACGCAGTATTTT
>NA|TRBD2|TRBJ2-2|TRBV30
CAWSVGPRTSRNTGELFF
TGTGCCTGGAGTGTTGGGCCCAGGACTAGCAGGAACACCGGGGAGCTGTTTTTT
>NA|NA|TRBJ2-2|TRBV6-6
CASSYDENTGELFF
TGTGCCAGCAGTTATGACGAAAACACCGGGGAGCTGTTTTTT
>NA|TRBD2|TRBJ2-1|TRBV6-1
CASSEGLAGGEEQFF
TGTGCCAGCAGTGAGGGGTTAGCGGGAGGAGAGGAGCAGTTCTTC
>NA|TRBD1|TRBJ1-1|TRBV11-2
CASSLRDRWEGTEAFF
TGTGCCAGCAGCTTAAGGGACAGGTGGGAAGGCACTGAAGCTTTCTTT
>NA|TRBD2|TRBJ2-7|TRBV29-1
CSVVGGSAYEQYF
TGCAGCGTTGTCGGCGGGAGCGCATACGAGCAGTACTTC
>NA|NA|TRBJ2-1|TRBV5-1
CASSLDTGSYNEQFF
TGCGCCAGCAGCTTGGATACGGGCTCCTACAATGAGCAGTTCTTC
>NA|NA|TRBJ2-5|TRBV15
CATSSWTGDQETQYF
TGTGCCACCAGCAGCTGGACCGGGGATCAAGAGACCCAGTACTTC
>NA|NA|TRBJ2-5|TRBV9
CASSVDRQETQYF
TGTGCCAGCAGCGTGGACAGACAAGAGACCCAGTACTTC
>NA|NA|TRBJ2-3|TRBV13
CASSLGRGDTQYF
TGTGCCAGCAGCTTAGGTCGCGGGGATACGCAGTATTTT
>NA|NA|TRBJ2-7|TRBV5-8
CASSWAPMDGGRQYF
TGTGCCAGCAGCTGGGCGCCGATGGATGGGGGGAGGCAGTACTTC
>medium-sized|NA|TRBJ2-7|TRBV7-2
CASSQSGGLYEQYF
TGTGCCAGCAGCCAATCGGGGGGCCTTTACGAGCAGTACTTC
>few|NA|TRBJ1-4|TRBV2
CASRASGDPNEKLFF
TGTGCCAGCAGAGCCTCAGGCGACCCTAATGAAAAACTGTTTTTT
>NA|NA|TRBJ1-4|TRBV5-1
CASSLQGRNEKLFF
TGCGCCAGCAGCTTGCAGGGACGGAATGAAAAACTGTTTTTT
>NA|TRBD2|TRBJ2-5|TRBV9
CASSPYGTSGGETQYF
TGTGCCAGCAGCCCCTACGGGACATCGGGGGGGGAGACCCAGTACTTC
>NA|NA|TRBJ1-1|TRBV10-3
CAISEGGSNTEAFF
TGTGCCATCAGTGAGGGGGGGTCCAACACTGAAGCTTTCTTT
>NA|NA|TRBJ1-5|TRBV7-3
CASSSGRNQPQHF
TGTGCCAGCAGCTCCGGCCGCAATCAGCCCCAGCATTTT
>NA|NA|TRBJ2-2|TRBV19
CASKSGGTNTGELFF
TGTGCCAGTAAGAGCGGCGGGACGAACACCGGGGAGCTGTTTTTT
>NA|NA|TRBJ1-4|TRBV6-6
CASSYGAENEKLFF
TGTGCCAGCAGTTACGGGGCAGAAAATGAAAAACTGTTTTTT
>once|TRBD2|TRBJ2-1|TRBV5-1
CASSLTGREGGNEQFF
TGCGCCAGCAGCTTAACCGGGCGGGAGGGTGGCAATGAGCAGTTCTTC
>NA|TRBD1|TRBJ1-2|TRBV7-9
CASSLGDRAGYTF
TGTGCCAGCAGCTTAGGGGACAGGGCTGGCTACACCTTC
>medium-sized|NA|TRBJ2-1|TRBV13
CASSLESFPNEQFF
TGTGCCAGCAGCTTAGAGAGCTTTCCCAATGAGCAGTTCTTC
>NA|NA|TRBJ1-5|TRBV28
CASSWAVSNQPQHF
TGTGCCAGCAGTTGGGCAGTTAGCAATCAGCCCCAGCATTTT
>once|NA|TRBJ1-5|TRBV28
CTAREGGSNQPQHF
TGTACCGCTCGAGAGGGGGGCAGCAATCAGCCCCAGCATTTT
>NA|TRBD1|TRBJ1-6|TRBV10-3
CAISQVTGSSYNSPLHF
TGTGCCATCAGCCAAGTGACAGGGAGCTCCTATAATTCACCCCTCCACTTT
>NA|NA|TRBJ1-6|TRBV11-2
CASSLDPGSYNSPLHF
TGTGCCAGCAGCTTAGACCCAGGGTCCTATAATTCACCCCTCCACTTT
>NA|NA|TRBJ1-1|TRBV5-8
CASSRRVGVTEAFF
TGTGCCAGCAGCCGGCGAGTCGGGGTCACTGAAGCTTTCTTT
>NA|NA|TRBJ1-4|TRBV6-2/TRBV6-3
CASSRHTDIEKLFF
TGTGCCAGCAGTCGACATACGGATATCGAAAAACTGTTTTTT
>NA|TRBD2|TRBJ2-7|TRBV28
CASSPDLTPTSGSYEQYF
TGTGCCAGCAGCCCCGACTTGACCCCGACTAGCGGCTCCTACGAGCAGTACTTC
>NA|TRBD1|TRBJ1-1|TRBV19
CASRKGAWNTEAFF
TGTGCCAGTAGGAAGGGGGCTTGGAACACTGAAGCTTTCTTT
>NA|NA|TRBJ2-2|TRBV18
CASSPLRGKGWNTGELFF
TGTGCCAGCTCACCCCTCCGGGGTAAGGGATGGAACACCGGGGAGCTGTTTTTT
>NA|NA|TRBJ1-1|TRBV14
CASSQEWNTEAFF
TGTGCCAGCAGCCAAGAATGGAACACTGAAGCTTTCTTT
>NA|TRBD2|TRBJ2-3|TRBV28
CASTAGTDTQYF
TGTGCCAGCACAGCGGGAACTGATACGCAGTATTTT
>NA|NA|TRBJ1-2|TRBV12-3/TRBV12-4
CASTVSTDYGYTF
TGTGCCAGCACCGTGTCGACGGACTATGGCTACACCTTC
>NA|TRBD2|TRBJ2-1|TRBV6-1
CASSALAGGYSNEQFF
TGTGCCAGCAGTGCACTAGCGGGAGGGTACAGCAATGAGCAGTTCTTC
>NA|NA|TRBJ1-3|TRBV2
CASRETPNSGNTIYF
TGTGCCTCCAGGGAGACACCAAACTCTGGAAACACCATATATTTT
>NA|TRBD2|TRBJ2-3|TRBV24-1
CASSSGNDADTQYF
TGTGCCTCTTCTAGCGGGAATGATGCAGATACGCAGTATTTT
>NA|TRBD2|TRBJ2-7|TRBV3-1/TRBV3-2
CASSETSGSYEQYF
TGTGCCAGCAGCGAGACTAGCGGGAGCTACGAGCAGTACTTC
>NA|NA|TRBJ2-3|TRBV19
CASRDYPLTDTQYF
TGTGCCAGTAGAGACTACCCACTCACAGATACGCAGTATTTT
>NA|NA|TRBJ2-7|TRBV7-8
CASSPVGLTYEQYF
TGTGCCAGCAGCCCCGTTGGGCTGACCTACGAGCAGTACTTC
>once|NA|TRBJ1-1|TRBV7-9
CASSLGVSANTEAFF
TGTGCCAGCAGCTTAGGAGTTTCGGCGAACACTGAAGCTTTCTTT
>NA|NA|TRBJ1-4|TRBV2
CASILPSGEKLFF
TGTGCCAGCATCCTCCCGTCGGGTGAAAAACTGTTTTTT
>NA|NA|TRBJ1-5|TRBV6-1
CASSEIGNQPQHF
TGTGCCAGCAGTGAGATCGGCAATCAGCCCCAGCATTTT
>NA|NA|TRBJ1-2|TRBV5-6
CASSRSGTGFYGYTF
TGTGCCAGCAGCCGTTCCGGGACGGGCTTTTATGGCTACACCTTC